This TCR beta chain derives from a study of blood T cell repertoires in COVID-19. Study-wide context: Acute-phase and convalescent COVID-19 samples originated in the United States, Italy and Spain. Sources were T cells, B-cell-depleted T cells, or PBMCs; the material itself was cDNA or gDNA.

In the original workflow: By means of reference gene primer amplification, nucleated cell counts were estimated. The table came from immunoSEQ multiplex PCR; TCRdb's copy has only in-frame clones and leaves some out. The D gene and trimming were derived from the DNA, and the V and J assignments and clone size from that table. Of fewer than 60,000 clones in the sample, around 81% were seen once. The J segment lost 2 bases and the V segment lost 1 base, leaving 4 bases of the junction unmatched. There are 14 residues in the CDR3. Germline V gene lookup returns CDR1 GTSNPN and CDR2 SVGIG (reference sequence).

The clonotype was recovered from a woman older than 75 with COVID-19, enrolled during active disease. This chain joins TRBV30 and TRBJ2-7; 8 bases line up with TRBD2. Sequencing input: peripheral blood. CDR3 nucleotide sequence: TGTGCCTGGAGTGACCGAGCGGGAGCCTACGAGCAGTACTTC. It codes for CAWSDRAGAYEQYF.